A single sample gave rise to the 30 T cell receptor beta chains below, sequenced in a study of cytomegalovirus exposure and HLA in healthy donors. The repertoire was sequenced with immunoSEQ multiplex PCR; TCRdb's copy has only in-frame clones and lacks some. Of roughly 260,000 clones listed, 87% are singletons. Material for sequencing was PBMCs. All receptors come from a man aged 18 to 35 in good health and CMV-seronegative.

The chain uses TRBV6-5 and TRBJ1-1, with D unclear. Trimming took off 0 bases at V and 1 base at J, with 9 bases between the two ends. Germline CDR1 reads MNHEY; CDR2 reads SVGAGI. CDR3 length: 15 residues. The CDR3 nucleotides are TGTGCCAGCAGTTACTCGATTGCAGGGAACACTGAAGCTTTCTTT. It yields the protein CASSYSIAGNTEAFF.

The chain carries TRBV4-1 and TRBJ2-7, with D possibly being TRBD2 (6 bases). V lost 1 base to trimming and J lost 7 bases, with 14 bases between them. This CDR3 comprises 14 residues. Germline V gene sequence: CDR1 MGHRA, CDR2 YSYEKL. CDR3 loop: CASSQGLRAGEQYF. The CDR3 DNA follows: TGCGCCAGCAGCCAAGGTCTCAGGGCGGGGGAGCAGTACTTC.

This sequence joins TRBV2 and TRBJ2-5; the D gene is possibly TRBD1 (6 bases). The CDR3 has 15 residues. Germline-derived CDR1 and CDR2 are SNHLY and FYNNEI. V lost 6 bases to trimming and J lost 5 bases, with 19 bases between them. CDR3 amino acids: CASREQGMLGETQYF. CDR3 sequence (DNA): TGTGCCAGCAGGGAACAGGGAATGTTGGGGGAGACCCAGTACTTC.

The gene calls are TRBV6-4 and TRBJ2-3; the match to TRBD2 covers 14 bases. V dropped 6 bases and J dropped 6; count of bases not matched to a gene: 5. Germline V gene lookup returns CDR1 MRHNA and CDR2 SNTAGT. The CDR3 contains 15 residues. CDR3 loop: CASSPGTSGSDTQYF. In DNA, the CDR3 is TGTGCCAGCAGCCCCGGGACTAGCGGGAGTGATACGCAGTATTTT.

The V and J genes are TRBV15 and TRBJ2-2; tentatively, D is TRBD1 (5 bases). In germline, CDR1 is LNHNV, CDR2 YYDKDF (reference sequence). V was pared by 0 bases and J by 9 bases, with 20 bases between. The CDR3 length is 17 residues. For the CDR3, the DNA is TGTGCCACCAGCAGAGATCACCCAGGGCCAACCCACCGGGAGCTGTTTTTT. It codes for CATSRDHPGPTHRELFF. Using reference TRBV15 and TRBJ2-2 for the parts outside the CDR3, the full variable domain is DAMVIQNPRYQVTQFGKPVTLSCSQTLNHNVMYWYQQKSSQAPKLLFHYYDKDFNNEADTPDNFQSRRPNTSFCFLDIRSPGLGDTAMYLCATSRDHPGPTHRELFFGEGSRLTVL.

The V gene is TRBV27, the J gene TRBJ1-6, with 7 bases matching TRBD1. Germline assignment: CDR1 MNHEY and CDR2 SMNVEV (reference sequence). The CDR3 sequence is 14 residues long. With V trimmed by 8 bases and J by 8 bases, 9 bases remained unmatched. CDR3 nucleotides: TGTGCCAGCGCGCCCGGGACAGTATATTCACCCCTCCACTTT. Translating gives CASAPGTVYSPLHF.

V and J are TRBV7-9 and TRBJ1-5; no clear D gene. The germline V gene encodes CDR1 SEHNR and CDR2 FQNEAQ (reference sequence). V lost 1 base to trimming and J lost 0 bases, with 7 bases between them. This CDR3 is built from 15 residues. As DNA, the CDR3 is TGTGCCAGCAGCTTAGGAGGGATTAGCAATCAGCCCCAGCATTTT. Translation: CASSLGGISNQPQHF.

The chain has TRBV4-1 and TRBJ2-5; 8 bases line up with TRBD2. This CDR3 is 13 amino acids long. J lost 7 bases, V lost 1 base, and 2 bases had no gene match. Germline CDR1 reads MGHRA; CDR2 reads YSYEKL. This CDR3 is CASSQASGGTQYF. The CDR3 DNA is TGCGCCAGCAGCCAAGCCAGCGGGGGGACCCAGTACTTC.

This clone has just one count. The J gene is TRBJ1-3, the V gene TRBV19; D might be TRBD1 (5 bases). Germline CDR1 reads LNHDA; CDR2 reads SQIVND (reference sequence). There are 14 residues in the CDR3. The germline V and J ends were trimmed by 7 bases and 6 bases, with 16 bases remaining between them. CDR3 sequence reads: CASTLRQGENTIYF. The CDR3 DNA reads as TGTGCCAGTACCCTCCGCCAGGGTGAAAACACCATATATTTT.

V is TRBV27 and J is TRBJ2-7; 12 bases line up with TRBD1. The germline gives CDR1 MNHEY, CDR2 SMNVEV (reference sequence). The CDR3 has 15 amino acids. V lost 3 bases and J lost 11; bases outside the gene matches: 11. CDR3 DNA: TGTGCCAGCAGTTTTTCCGTTGGGACAGGGGGCGTAAAGTACTTC. This translates into CASSFSVGTGGVKYF.

The gene calls are TRBV13 and TRBJ2-5; 7 positions agree with TRBD1. The junction had 7 bases not matched to a gene; V was cut back by 5 bases and J by 4 bases. The germline V gene encodes CDR1 PRHDT and CDR2 FYEKMQ (reference sequence). The CDR3 consists of 14 residues. DNA of the CDR3: TGTGCCAGCAGCACAAGACAGGGCGGAGAGACCCAGTACTTC. Protein sequence: CASSTRQGGETQYF. The full variable domain, with the rest looked up from reference TRBV13 and TRBJ2-5, is AAGVIQSPRHLIKEKRETATLKCYPIPRHDTVYWYQQGPGQDPQFLISFYEKMQSDKGSIPDRFSAQQFSDYHSELNMSSLELGDSALYFCASSTRQGGETQYFGPGTRLLVL.

This chain uses TRBV4-3 with TRBJ2-1, with 8 bases that match TRBD1. The germline V gene has CDR1 LGHNA and CDR2 YSLEER. V shed 0 bases, J shed 8 bases, and the junction held 9 bases outside the gene matches. CDR3 length: 16 amino acids. The CDR3 DNA reads as TGCGCCAGCAGCCAAGAAGTAACAGGGGGTCGGTATGAGCAGTTCTTC. Translation gives CASSQEVTGGRYEQFF.

The V call is TRBV27, the J call TRBJ2-7, with 7 positions matching TRBD1. CDR3 size: 14 residues. Germline CDR1 MNHEY, CDR2 SMNVEV (reference sequence). V shed 7 bases, J shed 1 base, and the junction held 7 bases outside the gene matches. The CDR3 DNA reads as TGTGCCAGCAAACCCCGACAGGGTTCCTACGAGCAGTACTTC. Translated: CASKPRQGSYEQYF.

This clone was counted only a few times. The V and J genes are TRBV5-1 and TRBJ1-1; no reliable D call. The CDR3 runs to 13 residues. Trimming removed 0 bases from V and 7 bases from J, with 10 bases in between. Germline V CDR1 and CDR2: SGHRS, YFSETQ. CDR3 region: CASSLAERLEAFF. CDR3 coding DNA: TGCGCCAGCAGCTTGGCGGAGAGGCTTGAAGCTTTCTTT.

This clone was detected only a few times. This chain joins TRBV10-1 and TRBJ1-4; maybe TRBD1 (6 bases). The CDR3 runs 21 residues. The germline V gene has CDR1 WNHNN and CDR2 SYGVQD (reference sequence). Deletions cut 0 bases from V and 7 bases from J, with 30 bases between. CDR3 coding DNA: TGCGCCAGCAGTGAGTCGGGTACAGGGCCTGTTTGGATCCGGAGCGGTGAAAAACTGTTTTTT. Protein sequence: CASSESGTGPVWIRSGEKLFF.

Only a few counts were recorded for this clone. J is TRBJ2-7 and V is TRBV2; D not certain. Germline CDR1 and CDR2: SNHLY and FYNNEI. V dropped 6 bases and J dropped 7 bases, with 16 bases sitting between them. The CDR3 loop spans 13 amino acids. The CDR3 nucleotides are TGTGCCAGCAGCTTTGAGGCTTCTCGAGAGCAGTACTTC. Protein product: CASSFEASREQYF.

Here the CDR3 DNA reads TGTGCCAGCAGCGCCGTCCCGGGACTAGCGGGAGAAACAGATACGCAGTATTTT. It yields the protein CASSAVPGLAGETDTQYF. The V and J genes are TRBV9 and TRBJ2-3; 14 nucleotides agree with TRBD2. With V trimmed by 3 bases and J by 3 bases, 9 bases remained unmatched. Germline CDR1 SGDLS, CDR2 YYNGEE. The CDR3 has 18 residues.

This rearrangement joins TRBV7-9 to TRBJ2-5; D is undetermined. CDR3 length: 14 amino acids. Trimming shortened V by 2 bases and J by 0 bases, and 7 bases separated the two germline ends. In germline, CDR1 is SEHNR, CDR2 FQNEAQ (reference sequence). The CDR3 region has the DNA TGTGCCAGCAGCTTAAACCAGTACCAAGAGACCCAGTACTTC. As protein: CASSLNQYQETQYF.

This chain connects TRBV18 to TRBJ1-5, with D tentatively TRBD1 (5 bases). Per germline, CDR1 KGHSH and CDR2 LQKENI. There are 14 residues in the CDR3. Trimming removed 2 bases at V and 3 bases at J, with 8 bases between. The chain's CDR3 is CASSPGRDNQPQHF. CDR3 in DNA: TGTGCCAGCTCACCAGGCAGGGACAATCAGCCCCAGCATTTT.

This chain uses TRBV30 with TRBJ2-7, with D possibly TRBD1 on 5 matching bases. In germline, CDR1 is GTSNPN, CDR2 SVGIG (reference sequence). The CDR3 is made up of 13 amino acids. V was trimmed by 0 bases and J by 1 base, leaving 7 bases between them. CDR3 in amino acids: CAWSVPGSYEQYF. The CDR3 region has the DNA TGTGCCTGGAGTGTACCAGGGTCCTACGAGCAGTACTTC. The full variable domain, completed using reference TRBV30 and TRBJ2-7, is SQTIHQWPATLVQPVGSPLSLECTVEGTSNPNLYWYRQAAGRGLQLLFYSVGIGQISSEVPQNLSASRPQDRQFILSSKKLLLSDSGFYLCAWSVPGSYEQYFGPGTRLTVT.

The chain is built from TRBV6-5 and TRBJ1-5; possible D gene TRBD1, 5 bases. The CDR3 loop spans 15 amino acids. The V gene lost 0 bases and the J gene lost 5 bases, with 11 bases spanning the gap. From germline, CDR1 is MNHEY and CDR2 SVGAGI. The CDR3 bases are TGTGCCAGCAGTTACTCAGCCAGCAGGGATCAGCCCCAGCATTTT. Translated: CASSYSASRDQPQHF.

The chain has TRBV6-5 and TRBJ1-5; tentatively, D is TRBD1 (5 bases). Germline V CDR1 and CDR2: MNHEY, SVGAGI. V was clipped by 7 bases and J by 9 bases, with 16 bases between them. CDR3 length: 13 residues. The CDR3 DNA sequence: TGTGCCAGCAAACCCAATGCAGGGTGGCCCCAGCATTTT. Protein: CASKPNAGWPQHF.

The V and J genes are TRBV5-1 and TRBJ2-1; D is undetermined. Trimming removed 1 base at V and 6 bases at J, with 8 bases between. The CDR3 spans 13 residues. Per germline, CDR1 SGHRS and CDR2 YFSETQ. CDR3 coding DNA: TGCGCCAGCAGCTTGAGTCCGAGCAATGAGCAGTTCTTC. It codes for CASSLSPSNEQFF.

The chain joins TRBV7-9 to TRBJ2-2; possible D gene TRBD1, 6 bases. Germline V gives CDR1 SEHNR, CDR2 FQNEAQ (reference sequence). There are 15 residues in the CDR3. V dropped 5 bases and J dropped 6 bases, with 16 bases sitting between them. CDR3 sequence reads: CASSPTRGSAGELFF. CDR3 bases: TGTGCCAGCAGCCCAACAAGGGGGTCGGCCGGGGAGCTGTTTTTT. Filled out from reference TRBV7-9 and TRBJ2-2, the complete variable domain reads DTGVSQNPRHKITKRGQNVTFRCDPISEHNRLYWYRQTLGQGPEFLTYFQNEAQLEKSRLLSDRFSAERPKGSFSTLEIQRTEQGDSAMYLCASSPTRGSAGELFFGEGSRLTVL.

This chain links TRBV25-1 with TRBJ2-2, with D tentatively TRBD2 (5 bases). CDR1 MGHDK and CDR2 SYGVNS come from the germline V gene. The CDR3 is 14 amino acids. V was cut by 6 bases and J by 7 bases, with 15 bases left in between. Written as DNA, the CDR3 is TGTGCCAGCAGCCCAGGCCGAGGACTCGGGGAGCTGTTTTTT. Protein: CASSPGRGLGELFF.

The CDR3 spells CASSFWAGSSYEQYF. In DNA form, the CDR3 reads TGTGCCAGCAGTTTTTGGGCGGGTAGCTCCTACGAGCAGTACTTC. V gene TRBV28 combines with J gene TRBJ2-7, with D possibly TRBD2 on 5 matching bases. Germline V gene data show CDR1 as MDHEN and CDR2 as SYDVKM. This CDR3 has 15 amino acids. Trimming cost V 3 bases and J 0 bases, with 12 bases left between them. Based on the CDR3 plus reference TRBV28 and TRBJ2-7, the full variable domain is DVKVTQSSRYLVKRTGEKVFLECVQDMDHENMFWYRQDPGLGLRLIYFSYDVKMKEKGDIPEGYSVSREKKERFSLILESASTNQTSMYLCASSFWAGSSYEQYFGPGTRLTVT.

The rearrangement links TRBV28 to TRBJ2-7; 13 bases fit TRBD2. The CDR3 consists of 15 residues. J was trimmed by 4 bases and V by 6 bases; bases with no gene match: 6. CDR1 and CDR2 from the germline V gene are MDHEN and SYDVKM. CDR3 in amino acids: CASRWTSGGRYEQYF. The CDR3 bases are TGTGCCAGCAGATGGACTAGCGGGGGTCGGTACGAGCAGTACTTC.

The gene calls are TRBV5-4 and TRBJ1-6; 9 bases are a match to TRBD1. Trimming cost V 0 bases and J 11 bases; bases outside gene matches: 6. Germline lookup yields CDR1 SGHNT and CDR2 YYREEE (reference sequence). The length of the CDR3 is 15 residues. The DNA for the CDR3 is TGTGCCAGCAGCTTGGACAGGGGGCGCGGGACACCCCTCCACTTT. It specifies CASSLDRGRGTPLHF.

The table lists this clone with a few counts. V gene TRBV18 combines with J gene TRBJ1-4; D unresolved. The V end lost 4 bases, the J end lost 4 bases, and 7 bases lay between the germline ends. The CDR3 extends over 13 amino acids. The germline CDR1 and CDR2 sequences are KGHSH and LQKENI. CDR3 protein: CASSREINEKLFF. The CDR3 DNA reads TGTGCCAGCTCACGTGAGATTAATGAAAAACTGTTTTTT.

The chain carries TRBV11-3 and TRBJ1-1; D not certain. The CDR3 loop spans 11 amino acids. Germline values: CDR1 SGHNT, CDR2 YENEEA. V was shortened by 11 bases and J by 4 bases, with 11 bases between the two germline ends. The CDR3 protein is CAGRRVTEAFF. The CDR3 region has the DNA TGTGCCGGCCGCCGGGTCACTGAAGCTTTCTTT.